The 32 T cell receptor beta chains in this list originate from one sample, sequenced in a study of cytomegalovirus exposure and HLA in healthy donors. PCR involved 60 Vbeta and 13 Jbeta primers. Produced via immunoSEQ multiplex PCR; TCRdb's table is partial and in-frame only. The sample includes more than 150,000 clones, around 80% of them seen just once. The source material was PBMCs. The origin of the receptors is a male donor in good health and CMV-seronegative.

The gene calls are TRBV25-1 and TRBJ1-3; 7 nucleotides align to TRBD1. Germline loops: CDR1 MGHDK, CDR2 SYGVNS. The CDR3 totals 13 residues. With V trimmed by 4 bases and J by 4 bases, 1 base remained unmatched. As DNA, the CDR3 is TGTGCCAGCAGTGCAGGGGGAGGAAACACCATATATTTT. This encodes CASSAGGGNTIYF.

The V and J genes are TRBV19 and TRBJ1-4; weak D call: TRBD1 (6 bases). This CDR3 region has 13 residues. The germline CDR1 and CDR2 sequences are LNHDA and SQIVND (reference sequence). V was shortened by 6 bases and J by 8 bases, with 13 bases between the two germline ends. In DNA, the CDR3 is TGTGCCAGTAGCCGGGACACGGGGGAAAAACTGTTTTTT. Encoded protein: CASSRDTGEKLFF.

V and J are TRBV7-2 and TRBJ1-1; D call uncertain. Germline CDR1 reads SGHTA; CDR2 reads FQGNSA. V was trimmed by 5 bases and J by 9 bases, leaving 10 bases between them. The length of the CDR3 is 11 residues. As DNA, the CDR3 is TGTGCCAGCAGCCCGATGAGTAAAGCTTTCTTT. Its translation: CASSPMSKAFF.

The chain recombines TRBV4-3 with TRBJ2-2; 8 bases fit TRBD2. J lost 6 bases, V lost 0 bases, and 3 bases had no gene match. The CDR3 runs to 15 residues. Germline V gene sequence: CDR1 LGHNA, CDR2 YSLEER. CDR3 in amino acids: CASSQDTGGAGELFF. DNA for the CDR3: TGCGCCAGCAGCCAAGATACGGGGGGGGCCGGGGAGCTGTTTTTT.

V is TRBV7-9 and J is TRBJ2-7, with 10 bases fitting TRBD2. The CDR3 consists of 15 residues. The ends lost 6 bases at V and 4 bases at J; junction bases unmatched: 9. Germline CDR1 reads SEHNR; CDR2 reads FQNEAQ (reference sequence). The CDR3 region is CASSSRSSGSYEQYF. In DNA form, the CDR3 reads TGTGCCAGCAGTTCTCGGTCTAGCGGGAGTTACGAGCAGTACTTC.

The chain is built from TRBV5-4 and TRBJ2-5; 9 bases are shared with TRBD1. The germline V gene encodes CDR1 SGHNT and CDR2 YYREEE (reference sequence). The CDR3 extends over 14 amino acids. Losses at the gene ends were 3 bases for V and 5 bases for J; bases not matched to a gene: 5. The CDR3 region has the DNA TGTGCCAGCAGCTCACAGGGGGCCGCGGAGACCCAGTACTTC. Amino acids: CASSSQGAAETQYF.

This clone was detected a few times. V gene TRBV20-1 combines with J gene TRBJ2-7; 7 positions agree with TRBD2. CDR3 length: 11 residues. Germline CDR1 and CDR2: DFQATT and SNEGSKA (reference sequence). The V and J ends lost 5 bases and 9 bases, in that order; junction bases with no gene match: 7. For the CDR3, the DNA is TGCAGTGCTTGGGGGGGGTGGGGGCAGTACTTC. Translation: CSAWGGWGQYF.

This clone has more than one count but fewer than ten. The CDR3 DNA follows: TGTGCCAGCAGCCAAGAAACTAGCGGGGGGGCCTGGGAGACCCAGTACTTC. Protein: CASSQETSGGAWETQYF. The chain recombines TRBV4-2 with TRBJ2-5; 13 bases match TRBD2. The germline V gene encodes CDR1 LGHNA and CDR2 YNFKEQ. The trim removed 0 bases at V and 5 bases at J, leaving 6 bases unmatched. The CDR3 length is 17 residues.

V and J are TRBV9 and TRBJ1-2, with 11 bases that match TRBD1. This CDR3 region has 14 residues. The V gene end was trimmed by 3 bases and the J gene end by 7 bases; junction bases not matched to a gene: 5. The V gene's germline CDR1 is SGDLS and CDR2 YYNGEE. The CDR3 here is CASSAPGTGGGYTF. The CDR3 coding sequence is TGTGCCAGCAGCGCCCCCGGGACAGGGGGTGGCTACACCTTC.

This clone has a handful of counts. This chain uses TRBV7-2 with TRBJ1-1; 7 bases are shared with TRBD1. V shed 8 bases and J 1 base; nucleotides not matched to a gene: 4. The germline V gene has CDR1 SGHTA and CDR2 FQGNSA. The CDR3 loop spans 13 amino acids. The CDR3, as DNA: TGTGCCAGCGGCCGGGACAGGAACACTGAAGCTTTCTTT. Amino acids: CASGRDRNTEAFF.

The V and J genes are TRBV28 and TRBJ2-3; TRBD1 agrees at 9 bases. V lost 6 bases, J lost 4 bases, and 8 bases stayed unmatched. The germline V gene encodes CDR1 MDHEN and CDR2 SYDVKM. The CDR3 runs 15 residues. This CDR3 is CASRPPGQGSDTQYF. The DNA of the CDR3 is TGTGCCAGCAGACCCCCGGGACAGGGCTCAGATACGCAGTATTTT.

The rearrangement links TRBV4-1 to TRBJ2-1; 9 nucleotides agree with TRBD1. Germline-derived CDR1 and CDR2 are MGHRA and YSYEKL. The CDR3 is 16 amino acids. The V gene end was trimmed by 5 bases and the J gene end by 3 bases; junction bases not matched to a gene: 8. The CDR3 here is CASSFRPGQGYNEQFF. The CDR3 nucleotides are TGCGCCAGCAGCTTTCGACCGGGACAGGGCTACAATGAGCAGTTCTTC.

The V and J genes are TRBV7-2 and TRBJ1-2; 11 bases agree with TRBD1. The CDR3 has 16 amino acids. CDR1 and CDR2 from the germline V gene are SGHTA and FQGNSA. J gave up 4 bases and V 5 bases, and 9 bases lay outside the gene matches. The CDR3 bases are TGTGCCAGCAGCAGTCACGGGACAGGGGGTTTCTATGGCTACACCTTC. Protein sequence: CASSSHGTGGFYGYTF. The whole variable domain, filled in from reference TRBV7-2 and TRBJ1-2, reads GAGVSQSPSNKVTEKGKDVELRCDPISGHTALYWYRQSLGQGLEFLIYFQGNSAPDKSGLPSDRFSAERTGGSVSTLTIQRTQQEDSAVYLCASSSHGTGGFYGYTFGSGTRLTVV.

This clone was seen once. The CDR3 sequence: CASNRGQSTDTQYF. The CDR3 coding sequence is TGTGCCTCCAACAGGGGACAGAGCACAGATACGCAGTATTTT. This chain connects TRBV10-3 to TRBJ2-3; 7 bases fit TRBD1. Germline values: CDR1 ENHRY, CDR2 SYGVKD. This CDR3 spans 14 amino acids. Losses at the gene ends were 11 bases for V and 0 bases for J; bases not matched to a gene: 8.

V is TRBV5-1 and J is TRBJ2-7; 7 bases are a match to TRBD1. CDR3 size: 16 residues. Germline CDR1 reads SGHRS; CDR2 reads YFSETQ. V was pared by 4 bases and J by 3 bases, with 13 bases of the junction left unmatched. The CDR3 reads CASSEFPGTADYEQYF. CDR3 nucleotides: TGCGCCAGCAGCGAATTCCCTGGGACAGCTGACTACGAGCAGTACTTC.

The chain couples TRBV2 to TRBJ1-1, with a tentative D call TRBD1 (6 bases). Germline V lookup: CDR1 SNHLY, CDR2 FYNNEI. Trimming took off 7 bases at V and 5 bases at J, with 17 bases between the two ends. The CDR3 is 14 amino acids. This CDR3 is CASNLKGGGTEAFF. The CDR3 DNA sequence: TGTGCCAGCAACCTCAAGGGGGGAGGGACTGAAGCTTTCTTT.

V and J are TRBV4-3 and TRBJ1-1; D remains unclear. Trimming took off 0 bases at V and 3 bases at J, with 8 bases between the two ends. Germline CDR1 and CDR2: LGHNA and YSLEER. This CDR3 contains 14 residues. The CDR3 DNA reads TGCGCCAGCAGCCAAGATCCCGGGGACACTGAAGCTTTCTTT. It is translated as CASSQDPGDTEAFF.

The rearrangement uses TRBV30 and TRBJ1-1; D is uncertain. There are 12 residues in the CDR3. Germline lookup yields CDR1 GTSNPN and CDR2 SVGIG (reference sequence). Trimming took off 3 bases at V and 1 base at J, with 6 bases between the two ends. This CDR3 is CAWREPNTEAFF. The CDR3 nucleotides read TGTGCCTGGAGGGAGCCGAACACTGAAGCTTTCTTT.

This clone was counted a single time. CDR3 coding DNA: TGTGCCAGCAGCTTGGAAGGGGGCAGGACTGAAGCTTTCTTT. Amino acids: CASSLEGGRTEAFF. The rearrangement links TRBV5-6 to TRBJ1-1, with TRBD1 identical over 7 bases. The CDR3 totals 14 residues. V dropped 0 bases and J dropped 5; count of bases not matched to a gene: 4. CDR1 and CDR2 (germline): SGHDT, YYEEEE. Filled out from reference TRBV5-6 and TRBJ1-1, the complete variable domain reads DAGVTQSPTHLIKTRGQQVTLRCSPKSGHDTVSWYQQALGQGPQFIFQYYEEEERQRGNFPDRFSGHQFPNYSSELNVNALLLGDSALYLCASSLEGGRTEAFFGQGTRLTVV.

The rearrangement links TRBV4-3 to TRBJ2-1; TRBD2 agrees at 10 bases. Germline V CDR1 and CDR2: LGHNA, YSLEER. Trimming removed 1 base from V and 6 bases from J; junction bases left unmatched: 0. The CDR3 contains 14 residues. Written as DNA, the CDR3 is TGCGCCAGCAGCCAAGGACTAGCGGGCAATGAGCAGTTCTTC. Translating gives CASSQGLAGNEQFF.

This sequence joins TRBV9 and TRBJ2-3, with 7 bases matching TRBD2. The germline V gene encodes CDR1 SGDLS and CDR2 YYNGEE. The CDR3 is made up of 15 amino acids. With V trimmed by 4 bases and J by 8 bases, 13 bases remained unmatched. The CDR3 loop is CASSLGQMGRGTQYF. Written as DNA, the CDR3 is TGTGCCAGCAGCCTAGGACAAATGGGGAGGGGTACGCAGTATTTT.

The chain links TRBV5-4 to TRBJ2-7; D unresolved. Germline V lookup: CDR1 SGHNT, CDR2 YYREEE (reference sequence). V was trimmed by 4 bases and J by 0 bases, leaving 11 bases between them. The CDR3 contains 14 residues. As DNA, the CDR3 is TGTGCCAGCAGCCCCGACACCAGCTCCTACGAGCAGTACTTC. This sequence encodes CASSPDTSSYEQYF.

The rearrangement links TRBV5-1 to TRBJ2-1, with a weak D call TRBD1 (6 bases). Trimming took off 5 bases at V and 7 bases at J, with 19 bases between the two ends. Germline V CDR1 and CDR2: SGHRS, YFSETQ. The CDR3 loop spans 15 amino acids. CDR3 in amino acids: CASRRGQGLENEQFF. CDR3 bases: TGCGCCAGCAGACGTGGGCAGGGGCTGGAGAATGAGCAGTTCTTC. Together with reference TRBV5-1 and TRBJ2-1, the CDR3 gives the full variable domain: KAGVTQTPRYLIKTRGQQVTLSCSPISGHRSVSWYQQTPGQGLQFLFEYFSETQRNKGNFPGRFSGRQFSNSRSEMNVSTLELGDSALYLCASRRGQGLENEQFFGPGTRLTVL.

The chain carries TRBV29-1 and TRBJ2-3; 8 nucleotides line up with TRBD1. This CDR3 contains 14 residues. V was clipped by 6 bases and J by 4 bases; unmatched bases: 9. Per germline, CDR1 SQVTM and CDR2 ANQGSEA. This CDR3 reads CSVEDRERADTQYF. The CDR3 region has the DNA TGCAGCGTGGAGGACAGGGAGAGAGCAGATACGCAGTATTTT.

The chain is built from TRBV5-1 and TRBJ2-5, with 11 bases identical to TRBD2. This CDR3 is built from 15 residues. Trimming at V came to 5 bases and at J to 5 bases, leaving 8 bases not matched to a gene. Germline-derived CDR1 and CDR2 are SGHRS and YFSETQ. CDR3: CASRPSGGRRETQYF. The CDR3 bases are TGCGCCAGCAGGCCTAGCGGGGGGCGGCGGGAGACCCAGTACTTC.

This clone was counted a few times. The genes are TRBV27 and TRBJ1-2, with D possibly TRBD1 on 6 matching bases. The CDR3 is 17 residues long. Trimming took 3 bases from V and 0 from J, leaving 17 bases between them. Per the germline V gene, CDR1 is MNHEY and CDR2 is SMNVEV (reference sequence). The CDR3 nucleotides read TGTGCCAGCAGTTTTGGGGCCACGACAGGAACTAACTATGGCTACACCTTC. As protein: CASSFGATTGTNYGYTF.

The rearrangement uses TRBV7-6 and TRBJ2-1; 12 nucleotides align to TRBD2. The CDR3 is made up of 17 amino acids. The germline V gene encodes CDR1 SGHVS and CDR2 FNYEAQ. V gave up 5 bases and J gave up 5 bases; unmatched junction bases: 10. CDR3 DNA sequence: TGTGCCAGCAGCCTACGGACTAGCGGGAACCCTAACAATGAGCAGTTCTTC. It translates to CASSLRTSGNPNNEQFF. The full variable domain, rest sourced from reference TRBV7-6 and TRBJ2-1, is GAGVSQSPRYKVTKRGQDVALRCDPISGHVSLYWYRQALGQGPEFLTYFNYEAQQDKSGLPNDRFSAERPEGSISTLTIQRTEQRDSAMYRCASSLRTSGNPNNEQFFGPGTRLTVL.

This chain joins TRBV4-1 and TRBJ2-2; TRBD2 aligns across 7 bases. With V trimmed by 0 bases and J by 2 bases, 6 bases remained unmatched. CDR1 is MGHRA and CDR2 is YSYEKL in the germline V gene. The CDR3 covers 17 residues. CDR3 in amino acids: CASSQEGRGVNTGELFF. The CDR3 bases are TGCGCCAGCAGCCAAGAGGGACGGGGGGTAAACACCGGGGAGCTGTTTTTT.

The chain carries TRBV7-2 and TRBJ1-2; D gene unclear. The CDR3 contains 12 residues. V was shortened by 1 base and J by 4 bases, with 4 bases between the two germline ends. CDR1 is SGHTA and CDR2 is FQGNSA in the germline V gene. The CDR3 reads CASSLERYGYTF. The CDR3 DNA sequence: TGTGCCAGCAGCTTAGAGCGCTATGGCTACACCTTC.

J is TRBJ1-5 and V is TRBV28; D perhaps matches TRBD1 (5 bases). Looked up from germline, CDR1 is MDHEN and CDR2 is SYDVKM. The length of the CDR3 is 12 residues. V was trimmed by 6 bases and J by 7 bases, leaving 10 bases between them. The CDR3 sequence is CASRPRVQPQHF. CDR3 bases: TGTGCCAGCAGACCCAGGGTCCAGCCCCAGCATTTT.

V usage is TRBV6-1 and J usage is TRBJ2-1; 10 nucleotides match TRBD2. With 3 bases clipped from V and 6 bases from J, the junction kept 8 bases outside the gene matches. CDR1 is MNHNS and CDR2 is SASEGT in the germline V gene. CDR3 length: 16 residues. The CDR3 DNA follows: TGTGCCAGCAGTGACCCTCTAGCGGGAGTAGGCAATGAGCAGTTCTTC. Residues: CASSDPLAGVGNEQFF.

The J gene is TRBJ2-5, the V gene TRBV5-4; tentatively, D is TRBD1 (6 bases). CDR1 and CDR2 (germline): SGHNT, YYREEE (reference sequence). Trimming shortened V by 4 bases and J by 5 bases, and 15 bases separated the two germline ends. The CDR3 totals 14 residues. The CDR3 spells CASSPGGNGETQYF. The CDR3 nucleotides are TGTGCCAGCAGCCCTGGGGGCAACGGGGAGACCCAGTACTTC.